The 31 T cell receptor beta chains in this list originate from one sample, sequenced in a study of cytomegalovirus exposure and HLA in healthy donors. Sequenced by immunoSEQ multiplex PCR; TCRdb stores in-frame clones only, minus some. The sample has 150,000 to 200,000 clones; about 80% are singletons. Sample: PBMCs. The receptors were gathered from a man younger than 35 in good health and CMV-seropositive.

The rearrangement joins TRBV7-9 to TRBJ2-5; TRBD1 agrees at 7 bases. Losses at the gene ends were 5 bases for V and 2 bases for J; bases not matched to a gene: 8. CDR1 and CDR2 (germline): SEHNR, FQNEAQ (reference sequence). The CDR3 spans 15 residues. Written as DNA, the CDR3 is TGTGCCAGCAGCCCAATGACAGGGAGACAAGAGACCCAGTACTTC. Translating gives CASSPMTGRQETQYF.

The chain combines TRBV6-5 with TRBJ2-7; TRBD1 matches at 7 bases. The trim removed 6 bases at V and 9 bases at J, leaving 14 bases unmatched. CDR1 and CDR2 from the germline V gene are MNHEY and SVGAGI. This CDR3 contains 14 residues. CDR3 region: CASRRGQTTSPQYF. Here the CDR3 DNA reads TGTGCCAGCAGACGGGGACAGACTACGAGTCCGCAGTACTTC.

The chain joins TRBV30 to TRBJ2-7; a possible D gene is TRBD2 (9 bases). Trimming stripped 4 bases from V and 3 bases from J, with 25 bases between. The length of the CDR3 is 17 residues. Germline loops: CDR1 GTSNPN, CDR2 SVGIG (reference sequence). The CDR3 here is CAWTGGLGASGNYEQYF. The CDR3 DNA reads TGTGCCTGGACAGGGGGCCTCGGGGCTAGCGGGAACTACGAGCAGTACTTC.

The gene calls are TRBV7-9 and TRBJ2-5; D is possibly TRBD2 (6 bases). The ends were cut back, 5 bases at V and 5 bases at J, with 21 bases in the middle. Germline CDR1 reads SEHNR; CDR2 reads FQNEAQ (reference sequence). The CDR3 loop spans 16 amino acids. DNA of the CDR3: TGTGCCAGCAGCCCCCCGCTCCGGGCTGGGGGGGAGACCCAGTACTTC. Protein: CASSPPLRAGGETQYF. The full variable domain, with the rest looked up from reference TRBV7-9 and TRBJ2-5, is DTGVSQNPRHKITKRGQNVTFRCDPISEHNRLYWYRQTLGQGPEFLTYFQNEAQLEKSRLLSDRFSAERPKGSFSTLEIQRTEQGDSAMYLCASSPPLRAGGETQYFGPGTRLLVL.

The chain uses TRBV6-5 and TRBJ2-2; no clear D gene. V shed 3 bases and J shed 8 bases, with 10 bases lying between them. CDR1 and CDR2 from the germline V gene are MNHEY and SVGAGI. This CDR3 has 13 residues. CDR3 in amino acids: CASSYVVEGELFF. The CDR3 DNA reads TGTGCCAGCAGTTATGTTGTGGAGGGGGAGCTGTTTTTT.

This chain connects TRBV9 to TRBJ2-2; TRBD2 matches 8 bases. V trimming: 3 bases; J trimming: 0 bases; junction bases outside the gene matches: 4. The V gene's germline CDR1 is SGDLS and CDR2 YYNGEE. The CDR3 has 16 residues. The DNA for the CDR3 is TGTGCCAGCAGCGAGCCTAGCGGGCCGAACACCGGGGAGCTGTTTTTT. Translated, it gives CASSEPSGPNTGELFF.

This chain uses TRBV13 with TRBJ2-2; D is uncertain. The CDR3 runs to 16 residues. Germline assignment: CDR1 PRHDT and CDR2 FYEKMQ (reference sequence). Trimming left V 3 bases short and J 0 bases short, with 11 bases between. This chain's CDR3 is CASSFAQISNTGELFF. The CDR3 bases are TGTGCCAGCAGCTTCGCTCAGATCTCGAACACCGGGGAGCTGTTTTTT. Variable domain in full (rest from reference TRBV13 and TRBJ2-2): AAGVIQSPRHLIKEKRETATLKCYPIPRHDTVYWYQQGPGQDPQFLISFYEKMQSDKGSIPDRFSAQQFSDYHSELNMSSLELGDSALYFCASSFAQISNTGELFFGEGSRLTVL.

This chain uses TRBV5-6 with TRBJ2-1, with 7 bases identical to TRBD2. Germline CDR1 is SGHDT and CDR2 is YYEEEE. There are 16 residues in the CDR3. After removal of 0 bases from V and 0 bases from J, the junction contained 3 bases not matched to a gene. The CDR3 loop is CASSLGLAVSYNEQFF. CDR3 in DNA: TGTGCCAGCAGCTTGGGTCTAGCGGTCTCCTACAATGAGCAGTTCTTC.

The chain recombines TRBV9 with TRBJ2-5; a possible D gene is TRBD2 (6 bases). The CDR3 is made up of 14 amino acids. Germline CDR1 SGDLS, CDR2 YYNGEE. With 0 bases removed from V and 1 base from J, the gap between germline ends came to 7 bases. DNA of the CDR3: TGTGCCAGCAGCGTAGGGGAGGCCCAAGAGACCCAGTACTTC. Translation: CASSVGEAQETQYF.

This chain uses TRBV5-6 with TRBJ2-3; no clear D gene. This CDR3 is built from 13 residues. Trimming removed 1 base at V and 5 bases at J, with 8 bases between. Germline V gene data show CDR1 as SGHDT and CDR2 as YYEEEE. CDR3 nucleotide sequence: TGTGCCAGCAGCTTGTATGGGCAAGATACGCAGTATTTT. It translates to CASSLYGQDTQYF.

The chain joins TRBV19 to TRBJ2-1; no clear D gene. Trimming removed 5 bases from V and 5 bases from J, with 16 bases in between. CDR3 length equals 15 residues. CDR1 is LNHDA and CDR2 is SQIVND in the germline V gene (reference sequence). The CDR3 loop reads CASSEKQVGDNEQFF. The CDR3 DNA follows: TGTGCCAGTAGTGAGAAGCAGGTGGGCGACAATGAGCAGTTCTTC. Full variable domain (remainder filled in from reference TRBV19 and TRBJ2-1): DGGITQSPKYLFRKEGQNVTLSCEQNLNHDAMYWYRQDPGQGLRLIYYSQIVNDFQKGDIAEGYSVSREKKESFPLTVTSAQKNPTAFYLCASSEKQVGDNEQFFGPGTRLTVL.

Only a few counts were recorded for this clone. The chain recombines TRBV19 with TRBJ2-6; D may be TRBD2 (6 bases). V was clipped by 3 bases and J by 0 bases, with 12 bases between them. Per the germline V gene, CDR1 is LNHDA and CDR2 is SQIVND (reference sequence). This CDR3 has 17 amino acids. The CDR3: CASSIGTSYSGANVLTF. CDR3 nucleotide sequence: TGTGCCAGTAGTATCGGGACTTCTTACTCTGGGGCCAACGTCCTGACTTTC.

The chain recombines TRBV27 with TRBJ2-4; 9 bases fit TRBD1. The CDR3 is made up of 14 amino acids. V shed 4 bases, J shed 8 bases, and the junction held 6 bases outside the gene matches. Germline V gives CDR1 MNHEY, CDR2 SMNVEV (reference sequence). The CDR3 coding sequence is TGTGCCAGCAGTTGGGGACAGGGCGCGTACATTCAGTACTTC. It translates to CASSWGQGAYIQYF.

J is TRBJ2-7 and V is TRBV5-6; 13 bases fit TRBD2. The CDR3 covers 17 residues. Germline V gene sequence: CDR1 SGHDT, CDR2 YYEEEE. With 4 bases clipped from V and 5 bases from J, the junction kept 12 bases outside the gene matches. The CDR3 loop reads CASSLYGLAGAYNEQYF. Here the CDR3 DNA reads TGTGCCAGCAGCCTCTACGGACTAGCGGGAGCATACAACGAGCAGTACTTC.

CDR3 protein: CAWSVRGVTEAFF. CDR3 coding DNA: TGTGCCTGGAGTGTACGGGGGGTTACTGAAGCTTTCTTT. The genes are TRBV30 and TRBJ1-1, with D perhaps TRBD1 (5 bases). This CDR3 comprises 13 residues. The V end was cut by 0 bases, the J end by 5 bases, with 10 bases between. Germline lookup yields CDR1 GTSNPN and CDR2 SVGIG (reference sequence).

The chain employs TRBV5-1 and TRBJ2-3; D is unclear. The CDR3 consists of 13 residues. Germline CDR1 is SGHRS and CDR2 is YFSETQ. V was trimmed by 2 bases and J by 0 bases, leaving 4 bases between them. Written as DNA, the CDR3 is TGCGCCAGCAGCTTTCAGAGCACAGATACGCAGTATTTT. This translates into CASSFQSTDTQYF.

Remarks on this clone: An end of the junction does not agree with germline; a read error may underlie this. V gene TRBV29-1 combines with J gene TRBJ2-5; the D is unclear. Germline V gene lookup returns CDR1 SQVTM and CDR2 ANQGSEA. The CDR3 is 11 amino acids. The CDR3 nucleotides read TGCAGCGTAGAAGAAGTCGGGACCCAGTACTTC. Protein sequence: CSVEEVGTQYF.

This chain links TRBV25-1 with TRBJ1-4, with 7 bases identical to TRBD1. The CDR3 sequence is 14 residues long. Losses at the gene ends were 1 base for V and 8 bases for J; bases not matched to a gene: 4. CDR1 is MGHDK, CDR2 SYGVNS, per germline. In DNA, the CDR3 is TGTGCCAGCAGTGAATTTGTGACAGGGGAAAAACTGTTTTTT. Translating gives CASSEFVTGEKLFF.

The gene calls are TRBV27 and TRBJ1-4; tentative D call: TRBD1 (5 bases). V lost 6 bases and J 0 bases, leaving 8 bases between the germline ends. Per the germline V gene, CDR1 is MNHEY and CDR2 is SMNVEV (reference sequence). The length of the CDR3 is 14 residues. In DNA, the CDR3 is TGTGCCAGCAGCCGGACATCAACTAATGAAAAACTGTTTTTT. Encoded protein: CASSRTSTNEKLFF.

This chain uses TRBV14 with TRBJ2-5; 8 bases map to TRBD2. The germline V gene has CDR1 SGHDN and CDR2 FVKESK. The CDR3 sequence is 15 residues long. J lost 2 bases, V lost 6 bases, and 8 bases had no gene match. The CDR3 DNA is TGTGCCAGCAGGGGGCAACTAGCGGATCAAGAGACCCAGTACTTC. Translating gives CASRGQLADQETQYF.

The V call is TRBV7-7, the J call TRBJ2-1, with 9 nucleotides matching TRBD2. The V gene end was trimmed by 2 bases and the J gene end by 4 bases; junction bases not matched to a gene: 6. This CDR3 region has 16 residues. The germline gives CDR1 SSHAT, CDR2 FNYEAQ (reference sequence). The CDR3 protein is CASSLRSGSEYNEQFF. The CDR3 DNA is TGTGCCAGCAGCTTACGTAGCGGGAGCGAATACAATGAGCAGTTCTTC.

The chain combines TRBV27 with TRBJ2-7; D is possibly TRBD2 (7 bases). The V and J ends lost 1 base and 6 bases respectively, with 10 bases between them. Germline CDR1 reads MNHEY; CDR2 reads SMNVEV (reference sequence). This CDR3 contains 13 residues. The CDR3 DNA reads TGTGCCAGCAGTTTATTAGGGGGGGCCGAGCAGTACTTC. The encoded protein is CASSLLGGAEQYF.

This rearrangement joins TRBV12-2 to TRBJ2-1; TRBD2, as called in the table, went unchecked against the DNA. TRBV12-2 is given as a pseudogene. CDR3 length equals 22 residues. Here the CDR3 DNA reads TGTGCAAGTCGCTTAGCGGATGGAGAAGCGGGAGTTGTTTATGGCTTCTACAATGAGCAGTTCTTC. Its translation: CASRLADGEAGVVYGFYNEQFF.

This clone was detected many times. A read error is likely, as this CDR3 ends without the conserved phenylalanine or tryptophan. The DNA is omitted, as the CDR3 cannot be located on it reliably, and the CDR3 follows TCRdb's listing. The chain recombines TRBV6-1 with TRBJ1-1; TRBD1 reflects the table's D call only, with no check against the DNA. The CDR3 extends over 11 residues, inclusive of both ends. Germline V gene data show CDR1 as MNHNS and CDR2 as SASEGT. The CDR3 spells CASSVTGVPLM.

This chain connects TRBV6-1 to TRBJ2-5, with 7 bases identical to TRBD1. Germline CDR1 reads MNHNS; CDR2 reads SASEGT. After removal of 7 bases from V and 2 bases from J, the junction contained 10 bases not matched to a gene. The CDR3 is 15 residues long. The CDR3 is CASTLDRLPQETQYF. The CDR3 DNA reads as TGTGCCAGCACCTTGGACAGGCTCCCTCAAGAGACCCAGTACTTC.

The gene calls are TRBV7-2 and TRBJ2-7; TRBD2 might be the D (5 bases). Trimming left V 2 bases short and J 7 bases short, with 12 bases between. The V gene's germline CDR1 is SGHTA and CDR2 FQGNSA. The CDR3 extends over 13 amino acids. This CDR3 is CASSLNPTGEQYF. As DNA, the CDR3 is TGTGCCAGCAGCTTAAATCCCACGGGGGAGCAGTACTTC.

The rearrangement uses TRBV28 and TRBJ2-7; TRBD1 agrees at 9 bases. V shed 8 bases, J shed 7 bases, and the junction held 18 bases outside the gene matches. Looked up from germline, CDR1 is MDHEN and CDR2 is SYDVKM. CDR3 length: 16 residues. This chain's CDR3 is CASPPSHVTGGVEQYF. The DNA of the CDR3 is TGTGCCAGCCCCCCCTCCCATGTTACAGGGGGCGTTGAGCAGTACTTC.

The chain recombines TRBV27 with TRBJ1-5; D remains ambiguous. The CDR3 is 14 amino acids. V lost 11 bases and J lost 1, with 15 bases in between. Looked up from germline, CDR1 is MNHEY and CDR2 is SMNVEV (reference sequence). CDR3 sequence: CASQLLGSNQPQHF. The CDR3 DNA follows: TGTGCCTCCCAACTTCTGGGCAGCAATCAGCCCCAGCATTTT.

V usage is TRBV2 and J usage is TRBJ2-4; 7 bases line up with TRBD1. Unmatched junction bases numbered 8, after V lost 8 bases and J lost 7 bases. Germline CDR1 is SNHLY and CDR2 is FYNNEI. This CDR3 spans 13 amino acids. The CDR3 region is CASAETGANIQYF. CDR3 nucleotide sequence: TGTGCCAGCGCTGAAACAGGGGCCAACATTCAGTACTTC.

The chain has TRBV13 and TRBJ2-5; D is perhaps TRBD2 (5 bases). Germline lookup yields CDR1 PRHDT and CDR2 FYEKMQ (reference sequence). Trimming stripped 5 bases from V and 5 bases from J, with 12 bases between. This CDR3 has 13 amino acids. CDR3: CASSPAGGETQYF. CDR3 sequence (DNA): TGTGCCAGCAGCCCTGCGGGCGGGGAGACCCAGTACTTC.

This clone has ten or more counts. The V and J genes are TRBV7-7 and TRBJ2-7; TRBD1 is a possible D gene (6 bases). The CDR3 consists of 15 residues. Germline V gene sequence: CDR1 SSHAT, CDR2 FNYEAQ (reference sequence). Trimming shortened V by 5 bases and J by 5 bases, and 19 bases separated the two germline ends. The CDR3 bases are TGTGCCAGCAGCCGATCCGGGACACAGGGCGACGAGCAGTACTTC. This encodes CASSRSGTQGDEQYF.